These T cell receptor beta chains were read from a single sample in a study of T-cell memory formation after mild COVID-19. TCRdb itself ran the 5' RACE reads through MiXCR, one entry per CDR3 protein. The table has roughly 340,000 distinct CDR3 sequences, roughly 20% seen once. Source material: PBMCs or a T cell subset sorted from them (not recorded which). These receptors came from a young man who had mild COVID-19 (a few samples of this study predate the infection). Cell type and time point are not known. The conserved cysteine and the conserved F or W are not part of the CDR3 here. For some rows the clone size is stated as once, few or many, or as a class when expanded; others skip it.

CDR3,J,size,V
ASSPINTQTTDTQY,TRBJ2-3,-,TRBV7-9
ATSDVYERAF,TRBJ1-1,few,TRBV24-1
ASSFTQRETQY,TRBJ2-5,few,TRBV6-2/TRBV6-3
SARVPLGTSGGAPSSTGELF,TRBJ2-2,-,TRBV20-1
ASSLAGSGYGYT,TRBJ1-2,few,TRBV5-1
ASSEYSGGSGKLF,TRBJ1-4,-,TRBV25-1
ASSKTTGQYSNQPQH,TRBJ1-5,few,TRBV7-8
ASSQGTAQETQY,TRBJ2-5,many,TRBV5-1
ASSAGYHQPQH,TRBJ1-5,few,TRBV5-1
ASSFMAGVRYGYT,TRBJ1-2,-,TRBV28
SASTGFSYEQY,TRBJ2-7,few,TRBV20-1
ASSPQRGKNEQF,TRBJ2-1,-,TRBV7-2
ASSLVQRAGRKETQY,TRBJ2-5,few,TRBV7-2
ATSDPSGNTIY,TRBJ1-3,few,TRBV24-1
ASDNLAQGAVETQY,TRBJ2-5,few,TRBV12-3/TRBV12-4
ASRKTGSNQPQH,TRBJ1-5,few,TRBV12-3/TRBV12-4
AIRGTYASDTDTQY,TRBJ2-3,-,TRBV10-3
ASSLDGGQETQY,TRBJ2-5,-,TRBV5-6
ASIHPRVNTEAF,TRBJ1-1,few,TRBV12-3/TRBV12-4
ASSLQAYMGELF,TRBJ2-2,-,TRBV7-8
ASSSSIGNTEAF,TRBJ1-1,once,TRBV7-2
SVDSQNTEAF,TRBJ1-1,few,TRBV29-1
ASSQDYGTSYT,TRBJ1-2,few,TRBV4-2
ASISPLPAAF,TRBJ1-1,-,TRBV6-5
ASSPRDRGLI,TRBJ1-1,many,TRBV27
ASSERGQPNTGELF,TRBJ2-2,few,TRBV25-1
ASSQDSREQETQY,TRBJ2-5,many,TRBV4-1
ASSPDRGMSSYNEQF,TRBJ2-1,-,TRBV7-8
SAPGVRAASTGELF,TRBJ2-2,-,TRBV20-1
AIRVGGGGNEQF,TRBJ2-1,-,TRBV10-3
ASSLAQGNGYT,TRBJ1-2,few,TRBV7-2
ASSLGRDRGRIWAF,TRBJ1-1,-,TRBV6-6
ASSQRAGVDTQY,TRBJ2-3,-,TRBV7-9
SAPPGYQETQY,TRBJ2-5,-,TRBV20-1
ASSLPTENIQY,TRBJ2-4,few,TRBV5-1
SVVRGAEAF,TRBJ1-1,few,TRBV29-1
ASSKGLASYEQY,TRBJ2-7,few,TRBV11-1
SAREGQGANIQY,TRBJ2-4,-,TRBV20-1
ASSQEAGYTEAF,TRBJ1-1,few,TRBV4-2
ASSLSPDSYNEQF,TRBJ2-1,few,TRBV7-2
ASSLGADSSYNEQF,TRBJ2-1,-,TRBV7-9
ASSIHRVSANVLT,TRBJ2-6,few,TRBV5-1
ASSDYPEGTQY,TRBJ2-5,-,TRBV7-9
ASSLRWRVRYGYT,TRBJ1-2,-,TRBV28